This TCR beta chain was sequenced in a study of blood T cell repertoires in COVID-19. Looking at the study overall: T cells, B-cell-depleted T cells, or PBMCs provided the cDNA or gDNA that served as material.

TCRdb's copy holds only in-frame clones and misses some; the assay was immunoSEQ multiplex PCR. In the table there are tens of thousands of clones, about 81% of which are singletons. The CDR3 is 14 amino acids. The genes are TRBV12-2 and TRBJ2-3; the D segment call TRBD1 is taken from the table without a DNA check. TRBV12-2 is reported as a pseudogene. Sequenced input: peripheral blood. The receptor was derived from a human donor in a cohort sampled during active COVID-19. CDR3: CASRPRQGTDTQYF. CDR3 sequence (DNA): TGTGCAAGTCGCCCCAGACAGGGGACAGATACGCAGTATTTT.